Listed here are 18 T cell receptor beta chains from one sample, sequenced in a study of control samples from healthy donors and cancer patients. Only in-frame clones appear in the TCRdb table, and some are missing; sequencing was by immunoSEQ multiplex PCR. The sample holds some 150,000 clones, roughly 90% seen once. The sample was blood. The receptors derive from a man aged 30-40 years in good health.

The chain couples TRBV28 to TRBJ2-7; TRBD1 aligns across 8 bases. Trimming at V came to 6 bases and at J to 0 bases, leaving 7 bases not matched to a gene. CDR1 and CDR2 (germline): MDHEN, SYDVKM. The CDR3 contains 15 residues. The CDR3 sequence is CASSTLGQGSYEQYF. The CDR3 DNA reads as TGTGCCAGCAGCACCCTCGGACAGGGCTCCTACGAGCAGTACTTC.

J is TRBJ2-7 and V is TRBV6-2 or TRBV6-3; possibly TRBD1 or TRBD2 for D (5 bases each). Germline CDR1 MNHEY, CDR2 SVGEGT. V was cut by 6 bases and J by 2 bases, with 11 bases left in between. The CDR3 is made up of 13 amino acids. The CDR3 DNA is TGTGCCAGCAGCGTACGGGGACCCTACGAGCAGTACTTC. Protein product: CASSVRGPYEQYF.

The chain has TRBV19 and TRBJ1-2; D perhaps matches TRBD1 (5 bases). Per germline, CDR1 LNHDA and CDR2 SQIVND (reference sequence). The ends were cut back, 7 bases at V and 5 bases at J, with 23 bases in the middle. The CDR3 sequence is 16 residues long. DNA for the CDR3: TGTGCCAGTAACACTGGAGGCCTGCGGGGGAGGTATGGCTACACCTTC. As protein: CASNTGGLRGRYGYTF.

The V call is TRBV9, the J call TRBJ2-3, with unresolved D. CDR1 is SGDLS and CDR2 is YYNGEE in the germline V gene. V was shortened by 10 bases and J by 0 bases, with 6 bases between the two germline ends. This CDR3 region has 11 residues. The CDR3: CAGTSTDTQYF. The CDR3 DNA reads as TGTGCCGGCACTAGCACAGATACGCAGTATTTT.

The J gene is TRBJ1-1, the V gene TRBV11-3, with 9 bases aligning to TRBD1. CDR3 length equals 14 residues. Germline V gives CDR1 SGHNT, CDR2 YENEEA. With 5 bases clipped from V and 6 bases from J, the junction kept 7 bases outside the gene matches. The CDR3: CASSEHRGPAEAFF. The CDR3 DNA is TGTGCCAGCAGCGAGCACAGGGGGCCTGCTGAAGCTTTCTTT. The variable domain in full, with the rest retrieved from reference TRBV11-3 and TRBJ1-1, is EAGVVQSPRYKIIEKKQPVAFWCNPISGHNTLYWYLQNLGQGPELLIRYENEEAVDDSQLPKDRFSAERLKGVDSTLKIQPAELGDSAVYLCASSEHRGPAEAFFGQGTRLTVV.

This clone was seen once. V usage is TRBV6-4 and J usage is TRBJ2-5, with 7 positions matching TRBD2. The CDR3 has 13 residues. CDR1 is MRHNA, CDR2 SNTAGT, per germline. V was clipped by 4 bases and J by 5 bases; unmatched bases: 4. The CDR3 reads CASSATSRETQYF. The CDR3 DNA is TGTGCCAGCAGTGCGACTAGCAGGGAGACCCAGTACTTC.

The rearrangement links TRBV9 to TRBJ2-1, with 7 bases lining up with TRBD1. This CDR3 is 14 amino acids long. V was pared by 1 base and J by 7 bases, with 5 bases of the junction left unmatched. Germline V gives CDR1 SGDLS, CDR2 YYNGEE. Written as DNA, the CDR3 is TGTGCCAGCAGCGTACCTCGGGACAGTAATGAGCAGTTCTTC. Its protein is CASSVPRDSNEQFF.

The CDR3 reads CASSRQDSNQPQHF. The CDR3 DNA follows: TGCGCCAGCAGCCGGCAGGATAGCAATCAGCCCCAGCATTTT. This rearrangement joins TRBV4-3 to TRBJ1-5; the D is unclear. This CDR3 contains 14 residues. The V end was cut by 4 bases, the J end by 0 bases, with 7 bases between. The germline gives CDR1 LGHNA, CDR2 YSLEER.

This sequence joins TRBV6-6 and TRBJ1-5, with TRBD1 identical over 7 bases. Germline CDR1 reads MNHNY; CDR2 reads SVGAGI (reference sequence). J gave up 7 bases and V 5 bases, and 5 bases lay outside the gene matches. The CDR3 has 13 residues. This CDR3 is CASSTGALQPQHF. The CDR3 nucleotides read TGTGCCAGCAGTACAGGGGCCCTACAGCCCCAGCATTTT.

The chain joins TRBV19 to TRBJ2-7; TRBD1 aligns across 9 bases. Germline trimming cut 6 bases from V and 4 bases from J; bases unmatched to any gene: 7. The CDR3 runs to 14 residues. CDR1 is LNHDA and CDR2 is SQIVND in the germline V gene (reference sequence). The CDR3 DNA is TGTGCCAGTAGGACTAATGACAGGGGGTACGAGCAGTACTTC. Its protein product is CASRTNDRGYEQYF. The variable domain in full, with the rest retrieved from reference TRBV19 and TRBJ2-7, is DGGITQSPKYLFRKEGQNVTLSCEQNLNHDAMYWYRQDPGQGLRLIYYSQIVNDFQKGDIAEGYSVSREKKESFPLTVTSAQKNPTAFYLCASRTNDRGYEQYFGPGTRLTVT.

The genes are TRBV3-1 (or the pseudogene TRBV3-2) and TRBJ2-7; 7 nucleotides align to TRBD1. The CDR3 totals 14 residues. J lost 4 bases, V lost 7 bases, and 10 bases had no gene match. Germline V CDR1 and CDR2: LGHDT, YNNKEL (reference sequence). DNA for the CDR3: TGTGCCAGCACCCCCCGGGACAGATGGTACGAGCAGTACTTC. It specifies CASTPRDRWYEQYF.

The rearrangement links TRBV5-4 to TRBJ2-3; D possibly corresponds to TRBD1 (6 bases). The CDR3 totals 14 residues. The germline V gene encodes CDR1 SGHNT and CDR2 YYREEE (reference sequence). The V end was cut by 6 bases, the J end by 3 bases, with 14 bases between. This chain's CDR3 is CASTDGGPTDTQYF. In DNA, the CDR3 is TGTGCCAGCACCGATGGGGGCCCTACAGATACGCAGTATTTT.

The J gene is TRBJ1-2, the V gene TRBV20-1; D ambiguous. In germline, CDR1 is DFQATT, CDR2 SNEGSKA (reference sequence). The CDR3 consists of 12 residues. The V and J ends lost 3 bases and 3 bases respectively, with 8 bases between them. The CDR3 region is CSASRFDYGYTF. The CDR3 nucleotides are TGCAGTGCTAGTAGGTTCGACTATGGCTACACCTTC.

The chain's CDR3 is CASSRRQTNTGELFF. CDR3 sequence (DNA): TGTGCCAGCAGCCGAAGACAGACGAACACCGGGGAGCTGTTTTTT. The chain couples TRBV14 to TRBJ2-2, with D possibly being TRBD1 (5 bases). The CDR3 runs 15 residues. The V gene lost 4 bases and the J gene lost 0 bases, with 9 bases spanning the gap. CDR1 and CDR2 (germline): SGHDN, FVKESK.

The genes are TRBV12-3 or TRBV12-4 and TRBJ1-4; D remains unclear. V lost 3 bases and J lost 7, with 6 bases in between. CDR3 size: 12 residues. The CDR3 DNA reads TGTGCCAGCAGTTTTTTAGGTGAAAAACTGTTTTTT. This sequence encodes CASSFLGEKLFF.

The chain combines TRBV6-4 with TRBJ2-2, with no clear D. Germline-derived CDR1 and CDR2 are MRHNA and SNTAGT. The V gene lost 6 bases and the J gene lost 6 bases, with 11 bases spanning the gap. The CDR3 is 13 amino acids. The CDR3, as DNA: TGTGCCAGCAGACCTACTGGGGCCGGGGAGCTGTTTTTT. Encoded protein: CASRPTGAGELFF.

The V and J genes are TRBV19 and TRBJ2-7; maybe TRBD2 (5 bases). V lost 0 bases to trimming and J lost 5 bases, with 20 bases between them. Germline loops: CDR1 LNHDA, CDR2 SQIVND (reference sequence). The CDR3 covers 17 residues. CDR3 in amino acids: CASSIDVSGGRINEQYF. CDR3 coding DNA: TGTGCCAGTAGTATAGATGTGTCAGGAGGCCGAATAAACGAGCAGTACTTC.

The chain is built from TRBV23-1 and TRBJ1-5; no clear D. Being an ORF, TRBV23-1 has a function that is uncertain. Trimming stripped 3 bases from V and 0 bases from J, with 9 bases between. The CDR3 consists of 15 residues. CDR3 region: CASSHPTYSNQPQHF. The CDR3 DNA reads TGCGCCAGCAGTCATCCGACTTATAGCAATCAGCCCCAGCATTTT.